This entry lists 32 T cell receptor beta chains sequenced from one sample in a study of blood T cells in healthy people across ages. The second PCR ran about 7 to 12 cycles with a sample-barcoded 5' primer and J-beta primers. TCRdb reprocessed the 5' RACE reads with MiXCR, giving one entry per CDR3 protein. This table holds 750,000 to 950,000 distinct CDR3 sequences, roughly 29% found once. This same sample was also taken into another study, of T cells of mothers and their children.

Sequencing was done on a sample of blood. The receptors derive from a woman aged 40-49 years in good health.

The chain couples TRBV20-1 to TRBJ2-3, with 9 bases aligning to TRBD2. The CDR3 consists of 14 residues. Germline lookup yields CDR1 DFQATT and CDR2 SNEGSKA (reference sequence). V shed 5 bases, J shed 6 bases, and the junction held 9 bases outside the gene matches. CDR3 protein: CSAWTSERGDTQYF. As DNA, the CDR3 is TGCAGTGCTTGGACTAGCGAGCGTGGGGATACGCAGTATTTT.

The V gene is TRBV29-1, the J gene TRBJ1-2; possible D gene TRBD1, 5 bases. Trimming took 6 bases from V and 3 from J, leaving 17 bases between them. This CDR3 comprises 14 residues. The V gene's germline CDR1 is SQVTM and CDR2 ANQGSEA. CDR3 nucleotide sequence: TGCAGCGTAACGACACCGATCAGGGACTATGGCTACACCTTC. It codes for CSVTTPIRDYGYTF. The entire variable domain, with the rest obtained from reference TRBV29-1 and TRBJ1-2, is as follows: SAVISQKPSRDICQRGTSLTIQCQVDSQVTMMFWYRQQPGQSLTLIATANQGSEATYESGFVIDKFPISRPNLTFSTLTVSNMSPEDSSIYLCSVTTPIRDYGYTFGSGTRLTVV.

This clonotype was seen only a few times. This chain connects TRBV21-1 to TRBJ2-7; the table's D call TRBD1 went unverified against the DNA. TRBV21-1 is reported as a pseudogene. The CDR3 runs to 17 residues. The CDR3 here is CASSKMSRGQGAYEQYF. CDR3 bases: TGTGCCAGCAGCAAAATGTCGAGGGGACAGGGGGCCTACGAGCAGTACTTC.

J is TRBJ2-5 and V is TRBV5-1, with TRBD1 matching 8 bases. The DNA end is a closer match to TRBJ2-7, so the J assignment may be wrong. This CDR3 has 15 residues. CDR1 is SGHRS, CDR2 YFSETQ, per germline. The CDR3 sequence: CASSLDQGQGLEQYF. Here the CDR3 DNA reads TGCGCCAGCAGCTTGGATCAAGGACAGGGTCTCGAGCAGTACTTC.

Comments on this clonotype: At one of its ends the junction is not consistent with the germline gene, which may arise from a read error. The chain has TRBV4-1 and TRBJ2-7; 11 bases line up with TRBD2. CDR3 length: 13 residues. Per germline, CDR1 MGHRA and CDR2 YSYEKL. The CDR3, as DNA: TGCGCCAGCAGCCAGTCTACTAGCGGGGGCCTGAACTTC. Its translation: CASSQSTSGGLNF.

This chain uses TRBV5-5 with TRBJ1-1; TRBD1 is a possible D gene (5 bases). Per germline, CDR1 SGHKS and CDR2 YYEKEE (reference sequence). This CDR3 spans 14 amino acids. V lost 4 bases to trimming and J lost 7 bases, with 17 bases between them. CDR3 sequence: CASSMLGDGNEAFF. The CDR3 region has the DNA TGTGCCAGCAGCATGCTGGGGGATGGGAATGAAGCTTTCTTT. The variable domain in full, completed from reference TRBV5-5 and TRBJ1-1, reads DAGVTQSPTHLIKTRGQQVTLRCSPISGHKSVSWYQQVLGQGPQFIFQYYEKEERGRGNFPDRFSARQFPNYSSELNVNALLLGDSALYLCASSMLGDGNEAFFGQGTRLTVV.

CDR3 amino acids: CASSCRGGPCSSYNEQFF. CDR3 nucleotide sequence: TGTGCCAGCAGTTGTCGCGGGGGGCCTTGTAGCTCCTACAATGAGCAGTTCTTC. The V and J genes are TRBV12-3 or TRBV12-4 and TRBJ2-1; 8 positions agree with TRBD2. Germline trimming cut 4 bases from V and 0 bases from J; bases unmatched to any gene: 11. The CDR3 spans 18 residues.

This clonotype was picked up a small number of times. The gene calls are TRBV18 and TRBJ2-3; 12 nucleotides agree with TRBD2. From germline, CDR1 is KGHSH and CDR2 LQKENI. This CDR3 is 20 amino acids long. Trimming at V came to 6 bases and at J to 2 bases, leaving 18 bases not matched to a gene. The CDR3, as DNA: TGTGCCAGCTCCTTTACCGGGACTAGCGGGTCGATTTCCCACACAGATACGCAGTATTTT. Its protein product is CASSFTGTSGSISHTDTQYF.

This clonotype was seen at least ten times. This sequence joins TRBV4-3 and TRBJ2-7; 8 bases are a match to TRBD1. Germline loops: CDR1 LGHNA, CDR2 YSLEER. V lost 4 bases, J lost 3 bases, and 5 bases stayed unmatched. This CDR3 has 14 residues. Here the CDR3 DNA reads TGCGCCAGCAGCCCCGGTGACAGGGGCTACGAGCAGTACTTC. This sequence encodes CASSPGDRGYEQYF.

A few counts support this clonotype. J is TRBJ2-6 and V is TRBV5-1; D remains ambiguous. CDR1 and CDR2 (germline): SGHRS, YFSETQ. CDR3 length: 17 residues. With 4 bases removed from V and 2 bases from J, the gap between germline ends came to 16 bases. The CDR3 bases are TGCGCCAGCAGCGGCCTTATGACGGTGACTGGGGCCAACGTCCTGACTTTC. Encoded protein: CASSGLMTVTGANVLTF. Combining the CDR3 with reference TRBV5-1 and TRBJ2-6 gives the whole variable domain KAGVTQTPRYLIKTRGQQVTLSCSPISGHRSVSWYQQTPGQGLQFLFEYFSETQRNKGNFPGRFSGRQFSNSRSEMNVSTLELGDSALYLCASSGLMTVTGANVLTFGAGSRLTVL.

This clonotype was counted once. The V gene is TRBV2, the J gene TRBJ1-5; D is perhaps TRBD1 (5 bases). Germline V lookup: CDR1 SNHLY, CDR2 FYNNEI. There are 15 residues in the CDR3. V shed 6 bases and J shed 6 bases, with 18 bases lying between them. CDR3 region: CASSLDSSRGQPQHF. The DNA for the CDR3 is TGTGCCAGCAGCCTCGACAGTAGCCGGGGTCAGCCCCAGCATTTT.

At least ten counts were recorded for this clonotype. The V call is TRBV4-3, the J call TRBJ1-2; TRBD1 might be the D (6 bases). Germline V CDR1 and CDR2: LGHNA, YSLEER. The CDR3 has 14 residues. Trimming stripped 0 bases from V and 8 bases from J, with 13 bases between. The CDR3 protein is CASSQDRTASGYTF. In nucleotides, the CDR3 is TGCGCCAGCAGCCAAGACAGGACAGCCTCCGGCTACACCTTC.

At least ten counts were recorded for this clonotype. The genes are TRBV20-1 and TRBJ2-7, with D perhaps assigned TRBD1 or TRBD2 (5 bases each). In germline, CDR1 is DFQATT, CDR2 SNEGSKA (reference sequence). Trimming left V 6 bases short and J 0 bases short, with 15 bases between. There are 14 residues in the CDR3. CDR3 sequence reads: CSAPRGPSSYEQYF. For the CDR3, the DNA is TGCAGTGCCCCTCGGGGCCCCAGCTCCTACGAGCAGTACTTC.

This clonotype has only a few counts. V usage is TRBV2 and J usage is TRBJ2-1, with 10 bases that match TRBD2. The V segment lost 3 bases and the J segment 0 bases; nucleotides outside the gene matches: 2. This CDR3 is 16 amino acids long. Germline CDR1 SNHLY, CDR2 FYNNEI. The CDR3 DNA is TGTGCCAGCAGTGAGTTAGCGGGGGGCTCCTACAATGAGCAGTTCTTC. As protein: CASSELAGGSYNEQFF.

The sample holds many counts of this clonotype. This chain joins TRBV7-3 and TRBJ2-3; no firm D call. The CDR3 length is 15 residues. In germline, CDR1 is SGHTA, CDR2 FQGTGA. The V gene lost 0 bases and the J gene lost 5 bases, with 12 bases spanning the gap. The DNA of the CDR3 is TGTGCCAGCAGCTTAACGTCAAAAGTGGGAGATACGCAGTATTTT. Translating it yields CASSLTSKVGDTQYF.

The CDR3 region is CASSLLGGNSGANVLTF. The CDR3 DNA reads TGTGCCAGCAGTTTACTCGGGGGGAACTCTGGGGCCAACGTCCTGACTTTC. The chain employs TRBV27 and TRBJ2-6, with 7 positions matching TRBD2. V was pared by 2 bases and J by 0 bases, with 4 bases of the junction left unmatched. This CDR3 contains 17 residues. Germline-derived CDR1 and CDR2 are MNHEY and SMNVEV (reference sequence).

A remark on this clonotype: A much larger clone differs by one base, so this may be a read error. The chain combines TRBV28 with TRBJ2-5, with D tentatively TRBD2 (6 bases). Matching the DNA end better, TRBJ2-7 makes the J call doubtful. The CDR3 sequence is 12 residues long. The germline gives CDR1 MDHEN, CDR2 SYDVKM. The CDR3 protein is CASTAGCHEQYF. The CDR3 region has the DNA TGTGCCAGCACCGCGGGGTGCCACGAGCAGTACTTC.

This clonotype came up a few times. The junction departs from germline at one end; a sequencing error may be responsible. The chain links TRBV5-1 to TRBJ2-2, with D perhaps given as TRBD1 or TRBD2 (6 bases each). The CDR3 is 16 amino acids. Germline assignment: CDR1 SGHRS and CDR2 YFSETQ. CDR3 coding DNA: TGCGCCAGCAGCCGGGGAACGGGGGCGTACACCGGGGAGCGGTTTTTT. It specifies CASSRGTGAYTGERFF.

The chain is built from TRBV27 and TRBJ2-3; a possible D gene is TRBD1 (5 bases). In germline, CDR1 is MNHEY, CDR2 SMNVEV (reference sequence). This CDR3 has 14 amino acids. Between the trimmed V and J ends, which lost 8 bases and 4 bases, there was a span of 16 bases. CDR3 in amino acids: CASCPGFRSDTQYF. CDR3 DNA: TGTGCCAGCTGCCCAGGGTTTAGGTCAGATACGCAGTATTTT.

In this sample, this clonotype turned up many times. CDR3 protein: CASSPNIRREAYEQYF. For the CDR3, the DNA is TGTGCCAGCAGCCCTAACATACGCAGGGAAGCCTACGAGCAGTACTTC. The chain recombines TRBV11-2 with TRBJ2-7; tentative D call: TRBD1 (5 bases). In germline, CDR1 is SGHAT, CDR2 FQNNGV. V was shortened by 5 bases and J by 2 bases, with 19 bases between the two germline ends. The CDR3 has 16 residues.

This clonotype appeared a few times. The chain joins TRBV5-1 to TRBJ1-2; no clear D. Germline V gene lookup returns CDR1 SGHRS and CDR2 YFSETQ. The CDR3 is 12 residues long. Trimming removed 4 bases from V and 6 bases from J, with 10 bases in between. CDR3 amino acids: CASSTQSDGYTF. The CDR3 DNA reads TGCGCCAGCAGCACACAGAGCGATGGCTACACCTTC.

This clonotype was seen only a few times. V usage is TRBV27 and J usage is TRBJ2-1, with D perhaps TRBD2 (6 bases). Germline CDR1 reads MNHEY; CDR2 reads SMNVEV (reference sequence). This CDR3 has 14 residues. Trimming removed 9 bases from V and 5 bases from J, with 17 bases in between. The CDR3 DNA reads TGTGCCAGTAACTTTGGGACTTCCCACAATGAGCAGTTCTTC. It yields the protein CASNFGTSHNEQFF.

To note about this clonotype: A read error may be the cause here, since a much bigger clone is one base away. As DNA, the CDR3 is TGTGTCAGCAGCGTAGATGGGGTAGGCTACAATGAGCAGTTCTTC. Translated: CVSSVDGVGYNEQFF. The chain employs TRBV9 and TRBJ2-1; D uncertain. CDR1 is SGDLS, CDR2 YYNGEE, per germline. This CDR3 comprises 15 residues.

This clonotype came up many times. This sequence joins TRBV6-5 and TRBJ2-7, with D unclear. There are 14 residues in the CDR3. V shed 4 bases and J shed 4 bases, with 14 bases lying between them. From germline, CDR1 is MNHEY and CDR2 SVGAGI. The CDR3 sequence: CASSSSQAAYEQYF. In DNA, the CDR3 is TGTGCCAGCAGTTCCTCCCAGGCGGCTTACGAGCAGTACTTC.

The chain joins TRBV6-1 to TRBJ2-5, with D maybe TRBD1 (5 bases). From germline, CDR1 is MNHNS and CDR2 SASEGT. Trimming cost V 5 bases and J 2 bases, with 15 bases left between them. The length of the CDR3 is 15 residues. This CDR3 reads CASSQGNGPQETQYF. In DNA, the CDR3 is TGTGCCAGCAGTCAGGGTAATGGGCCTCAAGAGACCCAGTACTTC.

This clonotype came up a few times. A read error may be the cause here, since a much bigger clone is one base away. CDR3 coding DNA: TGTGCCACCAGCGGCACCGGGACGGTATACTACAATGAGCAGTACTTC. Translated, it gives CATSGTGTVYYNEQYF. The rearrangement links TRBV15 to TRBJ2-1, with D perhaps TRBD1 or TRBD2 (5 bases each). Gene TRBJ2-7 matches the end of the DNA better, so the J call may be wrong. From germline, CDR1 is LNHNV and CDR2 YYDKDF (reference sequence). The CDR3 loop spans 16 amino acids.

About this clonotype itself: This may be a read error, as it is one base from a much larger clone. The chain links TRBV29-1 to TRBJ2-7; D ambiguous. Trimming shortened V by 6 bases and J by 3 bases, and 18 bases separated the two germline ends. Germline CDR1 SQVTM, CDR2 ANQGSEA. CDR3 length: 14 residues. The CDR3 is CSVAMDAAGYEQYF. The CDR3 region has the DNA TGCAGCGTCGCAATGGACGCGGCAGGCTACGAGCAGTACTTC.

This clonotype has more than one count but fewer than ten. CDR3 DNA sequence: TGTGCCAGCAGTACTCAAATCGGGTCAGTAGCTTTCTTT. Amino acid sequence: CASSTQIGSVAFF. The V and J genes are TRBV27 and TRBJ1-1; D gene unclear. CDR3 length: 13 residues. Germline loops: CDR1 MNHEY, CDR2 SMNVEV (reference sequence). V was clipped by 5 bases and J by 10 bases, with 17 bases between them.

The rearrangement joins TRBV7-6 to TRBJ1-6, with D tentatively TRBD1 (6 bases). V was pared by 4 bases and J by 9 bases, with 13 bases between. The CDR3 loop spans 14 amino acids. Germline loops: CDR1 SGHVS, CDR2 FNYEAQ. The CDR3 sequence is CASSSRTDTSPLHF. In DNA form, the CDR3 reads TGTGCCAGCAGCTCTCGGACAGATACTTCACCCCTCCACTTT.

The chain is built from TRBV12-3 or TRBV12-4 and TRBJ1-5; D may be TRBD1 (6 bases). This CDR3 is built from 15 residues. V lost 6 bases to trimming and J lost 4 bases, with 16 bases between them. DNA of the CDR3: TGTGCCAGCAGATTGACCGGGACACTAAATCAGCCCCAGCATTTT. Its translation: CASRLTGTLNQPQHF.

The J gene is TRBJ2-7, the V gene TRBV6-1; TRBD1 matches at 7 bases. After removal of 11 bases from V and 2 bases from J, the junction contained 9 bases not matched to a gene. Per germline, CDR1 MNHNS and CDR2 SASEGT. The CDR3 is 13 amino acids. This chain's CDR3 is CAGDDRVPYEQYF. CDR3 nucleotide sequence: TGTGCCGGCGACGACAGGGTCCCCTACGAGCAGTACTTC.

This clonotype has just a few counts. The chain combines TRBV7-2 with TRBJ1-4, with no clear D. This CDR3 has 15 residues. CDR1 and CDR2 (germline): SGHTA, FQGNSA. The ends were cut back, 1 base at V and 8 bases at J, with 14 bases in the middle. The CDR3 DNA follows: TGTGCCAGCAGCTTAGGGGTTAGACGCTTGGAAAAACTGTTTTTT. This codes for CASSLGVRRLEKLFF.